This TCR beta chain was observed in a study of prognosis after radiotherapy for stage I lung cancer. Looking at the study overall: The authors enrolled stage I non-small cell lung cancer patients between 2018 and early 2019. Subsequent to radiotherapy, distant metastatic disease emerged in four patients (median roughly seven months), whereas more than 12 exhibited no significant progression.

Trimming removed 4 bases at V and 4 bases at J, with 4 bases between. This CDR3 region has 12 residues. The germline gives CDR1 SGHTA, CDR2 FQGNSA. On this clonotype itself: Its cognate antigen is unknown.

The blood draw at each of two time points yielded roughly 5.7 milliliters of peripheral blood. Genomic DNA was subjected to two-round multiplex PCR for amplification of TCR beta CDR3. Round one of PCR was performed, and it used primers specific to each TRBV and TRBJ gene. Via MiXCR, TCRdb re-called the multiplex PCR reads, giving one row per CDR3 protein. The sample includes approximately 30,000 distinct CDR3 sequences, around 40% of them seen just once. Study-wide points: Reportedly, the usage of TRBV and TRBJ genes was not the same in patients with and without metastases.

This sequence originates from a donor of 50 years or more with non-small cell lung cancer. The sequencing here drew on PBMCs, taken before or after stereotactic body radiation therapy (not recorded which). The chain employs TRBV7-2 and TRBJ2-2; D gene unclear. CDR3 loop: CASSSFTGELFF. The CDR3 nucleotides are TGTGCCAGCAGCTCCTTCACCGGGGAGCTGTTTTTT.